The sequence of this T cell receptor beta chain was determined in a study of T cells in localized non-small cell lung cancer. TCRdb keeps only in-frame clones here, not all; method: immunoSEQ multiplex PCR. The sample yields tens of thousands of clones, around 86% seen once. A few counts support this clone. Its matching antigen is unknown. Study-wide findings and caveats: Of the top 100 tumor clones, median approximately 50 were in adjacent lung, some 29 among its top 100.

Germline V gene lookup returns CDR1 MGHRA and CDR2 YSYEKL. This CDR3 spans 14 amino acids. The ends were cut back, 2 bases at V and 4 bases at J, with 11 bases in the middle. V gene TRBV4-1 combines with J gene TRBJ1-1; no clear D. The clonotype was recovered from a male donor older than 55 with stage III squamous cell lung carcinoma. The source material was peripheral blood, sampled before any cancer treatment. As DNA, the CDR3 is TGCGCCAGCAGCCAATGGCGGTCTAGCACTGAAGCTTTCTTT. Protein product: CASSQWRSSTEAFF.